A selection of T cell receptor beta chains follows, all from one sample in a study of Ad26.COV2.S vaccination and SARS-CoV-2 variants. The method was immunoSEQ multiplex PCR; TCRdb's version includes in-frame clones alone and lacks a portion of them. The table records approximately 480,000 clones, about 83% of them present only once. Sequenced here: peripheral blood, sampled in a trial of Ad26.COV2.S vaccine versus placebo. The receptors originated from a person between 18 and 60 years old who received the Ad26.COV2.S COVID-19 vaccine or a placebo. Each CDR3 is given with its conserved first and last residue. A D gene is named only where the DNA matches it firmly. Not every row has a clone size; where given, it reads once, few, many or a size class.

TRBV19	TRBD2	TRBJ2-3	NA	CASSTGGTPDTQYF	TGTGCCAGTAGTACGGGGGGAACCCCAGATACGCAGTATTTT
TRBV10-3	TRBD1	TRBJ1-1	NA	CAISESDRAYEAFF	TGTGCCATCAGTGAGTCTGACAGGGCGTATGAAGCTTTCTTT
TRBV5-1	NA	TRBJ2-2	NA	CASSIAGTNTGELFF	TGCGCCAGCAGCATAGCCGGGACAAACACCGGGGAGCTGTTTTTT
TRBV5-6	NA	TRBJ2-5	once	CASSHIAVRETQYF	TGTGCCAGCAGCCACATAGCGGTGAGAGAGACCCAGTACTTC
TRBV7-9	NA	TRBJ2-2	once	CASSLVRFPNTGELFF	TGTGCCAGCAGCTTAGTTCGGTTTCCGAACACCGGGGAGCTGTTTTTT
TRBV11-2	NA	TRBJ2-3	once	CASSFRGSSTDTQYF	TGTGCCAGCAGCTTCAGGGGTTCGAGCACAGATACGCAGTATTTT
TRBV7-9	NA	TRBJ1-1	few	CASSLVGQGEAFF	TGTGCCAGCAGCTTAGTTGGGCAGGGTGAAGCTTTCTTT
TRBV3-1/TRBV3-2	TRBD2	TRBJ2-5	NA	CASSQQRLAQETQYF	TGTGCCAGCAGCCAACAAAGACTAGCTCAAGAGACCCAGTACTTC
TRBV6-2/TRBV6-3	NA	TRBJ1-1	NA	CASSYGPGEAFF	TGTGCCAGCAGTTACGGTCCAGGTGAAGCTTTCTTT
TRBV28	NA	TRBJ1-1	NA	CATNSRRENTEAFF	TGTGCCACCAATTCTCGTCGGGAGAACACTGAAGCTTTCTTT
TRBV5-1	TRBD1	TRBJ1-1	NA	CASSFAGGEAFF	TGCGCCAGCAGCTTTGCAGGGGGCGAGGCTTTCTTT
TRBV2	TRBD2	TRBJ2-1	NA	CASRGTSGRYNEQFF	TGTGCCAGCAGGGGGACTAGCGGGAGGTACAATGAGCAGTTCTTC
TRBV5-1	NA	TRBJ2-5	NA	CASIGGSETQYF	TGCGCCAGCATAGGGGGGTCAGAGACCCAGTACTTC
TRBV29-1	NA	TRBJ2-5	NA	CSATIPVAQYF	TGCAGCGCGACTATACCAGTGGCCCAGTACTTC
TRBV7-8	NA	TRBJ2-7	NA	CASSLDGGDEQYF	TGTGCCAGCAGCTTAGATGGGGGCGACGAGCAGTACTTC
TRBV28	TRBD1	TRBJ1-1	NA	CASSLDRGRREEAFF	TGTGCCAGCAGTTTAGACAGGGGGCGGCGTGAGGAAGCTTTCTTT
TRBV12-3/TRBV12-4	NA	TRBJ1-2	NA	CASRPGGERYTF	TGTGCCAGCAGACCGGGGGGGGAGCGCTACACCTTC
TRBV27	TRBD1	TRBJ1-2	NA	CASSLSRGQGYGYTF	TGTGCCAGCAGTTTATCGAGGGGACAGGGCTATGGCTACACCTTC
TRBV7-2	NA	TRBJ1-5	NA	CASSRDHNQPQHF	TGTGCGAGCAGCAGGGACCACAATCAGCCCCAGCATTTT
TRBV19	TRBD1	TRBJ1-2	NA	CASSIPGGSYGYTF	TGTGCCAGTAGTATACCAGGGGGAAGCTATGGCTACACCTTC
TRBV28	NA	TRBJ2-7	NA	CASSLLSVLRRTEQYF	TGTGCCAGCAGTTTATTAAGCGTACTCCGGCGAACAGAGCAGTACTTC
TRBV7-7	NA	TRBJ2-1	NA	CASSQGGGEQFF	TGTGCCAGCAGCCAAGGGGGAGGCGAGCAGTTCTTC
TRBV5-1	NA	TRBJ1-2	NA	CASSPMVGYGYTF	TGCGCCAGCAGCCCCATGGTCGGCTATGGCTACACCTTC
TRBV7-2	TRBD2	TRBJ2-3	NA	CASSFSGSTPDTQYF	TGTGCCAGCAGCTTTAGCGGGAGTACCCCAGATACGCAGTATTTT
TRBV30	NA	TRBJ2-1	NA	CAWSVSGYNEQFF	TGTGCCTGGAGTGTTAGTGGTTACAATGAGCAGTTCTTC
TRBV5-6	NA	TRBJ2-3	NA	CASSLLRGLTDTQYF	TGTGCCAGCAGCTTGTTGCGGGGACTCACAGATACGCAGTATTTT
TRBV28	NA	TRBJ1-1	NA	CASSSTNTEAFF	TGTGCCAGCAGTTCAACCAACACTGAAGCTTTCTTT
TRBV4-1	TRBD2	TRBJ2-1	NA	CASRPIAGGPANEQFF	TGCGCCAGCAGACCTATAGCGGGAGGCCCTGCCAATGAGCAGTTCTTC
TRBV7-9	NA	TRBJ2-3	NA	CASSLKGRTPAKDTQYF	TGTGCCAGCAGCTTAAAGGGTCGGACCCCGGCCAAAGATACGCAGTATTTT
TRBV30	NA	TRBJ1-3	few	CAWAGYGWSGNTIYF	TGTGCCTGGGCCGGATACGGGTGGTCCGGAAACACCATATATTTT
TRBV24-1	TRBD2	TRBJ2-3	once	CATGGSPSADTQYF	TGTGCCACGGGGGGGTCTCCCTCCGCCGATACGCAGTATTTT
TRBV5-4	NA	TRBJ1-6	NA	CASSGPEGGRNSPLHF	TGTGCCAGCAGCGGACCGGAGGGAGGAAGGAATTCACCCCTCCACTTT
TRBV14	NA	TRBJ2-7	NA	CASSQDIGALSYEQYF	TGTGCCAGCAGCCAAGATATCGGGGCCCTTAGCTACGAGCAGTACTTC
TRBV28	NA	TRBJ2-7	NA	CASSFRGEQYF	TGTGCCAGCAGTTTCCGCGGCGAGCAGTACTTC
TRBV3-1/TRBV3-2	NA	TRBJ2-5	NA	CASSPLLGNSETQYF	TGTGCCAGCAGCCCGCTGCTAGGAAACTCGGAGACCCAGTACTTC
TRBV7-9	NA	TRBJ2-2	NA	CASRASVLTGELFF	TGTGCCAGCAGGGCTAGCGTACTCACCGGGGAGCTGTTTTTT
TRBV13	NA	TRBJ1-1	NA	CASSPGGRSEAFF	TGTGCCAGCAGCCCGGGGGGGCGTAGTGAAGCTTTCTTT
TRBV6-2/TRBV6-3	TRBD2	TRBJ2-2	NA	CASSDAGGGLIGTGELFF	TGTGCCAGCAGCGACGCGGGGGGCGGATTGATAGGCACCGGGGAGCTGTTTTTT
TRBV30	NA	TRBJ1-5	NA	CAWSAGDNQPQHF	TGTGCCTGGAGTGCAGGGGACAATCAGCCCCAGCATTTT
TRBV27	TRBD1	TRBJ1-1	NA	CASRGQGRATEAFF	TGTGCCAGCAGGGGACAGGGGCGGGCCACTGAAGCTTTCTTT
TRBV4-1	NA	TRBJ1-5	NA	CASSQGEGGHQPQHF	TGCGCCAGCAGCCAAGGGGAGGGAGGTCATCAGCCCCAGCATTTT
TRBV28	NA	TRBJ1-5	NA	CASSYPGQSQPQHF	TGTGCCAGCAGTTACCCAGGACAATCACAGCCCCAGCATTTT
TRBV7-2	NA	TRBJ2-1	NA	CASSLVSPASSYNEQFF	TGTGCCAGCAGCTTAGTGAGTCCCGCTAGCTCCTACAATGAGCAGTTCTTC
TRBV28	TRBD2	TRBJ2-2	NA	CASPGTSNTGELFF	TGTGCCAGCCCCGGGACTAGCAACACCGGGGAGCTGTTTTTT
TRBV7-3	NA	TRBJ1-3	NA	CASSLKRYEQISGNTIYF	TGTGCCAGCAGCTTAAAAAGGTACGAGCAGATCTCTGGAAACACCATATATTTT
TRBV7-2	TRBD2	TRBJ2-3	NA	CASSFGTSGRGSTDTQYF	TGTGCCAGCAGCTTTGGGACTAGCGGGAGGGGGAGCACAGATACGCAGTATTTT